This TCR beta chain was identified during a study of blood T cell repertoires in COVID-19. In the study overall: Collection of acute and convalescent COVID-19 samples took place in the United States, Italy and Spain. From T cells, B-cell-depleted T cells, or PBMCs came the material, which was cDNA or gDNA.

Unmatched junction bases numbered 3, after V lost 3 bases and J lost 2 bases. This CDR3 contains 14 residues. CDR1 is DFQATT and CDR2 is SNEGSKA in the germline V gene (reference sequence). The method was immunoSEQ multiplex PCR; TCRdb's version includes in-frame clones alone and lacks a portion of them. Here the sample spans roughly 140,000 clones, 84% being singletons. This clonotype originated in a woman older than 75 in a cohort sampled during active or convalescent COVID-19. The source material was peripheral blood. The chain combines TRBV20-1 with TRBJ1-1, with 10 bases fitting TRBD1. For the CDR3, the DNA is TGCAGTGCTAGTTGGGACAGGGGAAACACTGAAGCTTTCTTT. Protein product: CSASWDRGNTEAFF.